These 6 T cell receptor beta chains share one sample of origin, sequenced in a study of T-cell reconstitution after alpha-beta-depleted transplantation in children. The TCRbeta library was prepared with unique molecular identifiers. TCRdb itself ran the PCR reads through MiXCR, one entry per CDR3 protein. The repertoire has 780,000 or so distinct CDR3 sequences, under 20% of them found once; the top ten carry roughly 5%. The sample consisted of PBMCs, mostly from graft donor cells, taken 360 days after TCRalphabeta/CD19-depleted stem cell transplant. The receptors originated from a male patient aged 10 to 17 who had a stem cell transplant for acute lymphoblastic leukemia, so the T cells may come from the graft donor.

The sample holds many counts of this clonotype. The chain recombines TRBV7-9 with TRBJ2-2; 8 positions agree with TRBD1. Germline lookup yields CDR1 SEHNR and CDR2 FQNEAQ (reference sequence). V shed 5 bases and J 7 bases; nucleotides not matched to a gene: 15. The length of the CDR3 is 17 residues. This chain's CDR3 is CASSIRRGQDVVGELFF. The CDR3 DNA reads TGTGCCAGCAGCATACGGCGGGGACAGGATGTAGTCGGGGAGCTGTTTTTT.

The table lists this clonotype with a few counts. The DNA of the CDR3 is TGTGCCAGCAGCTCATTTACAGCAGAGGATACGCAGTATTTT. Translating gives CASSSFTAEDTQYF. This sequence joins TRBV11-3 and TRBJ2-3; no firm D call. CDR3 size: 14 residues. The germline V gene encodes CDR1 SGHNT and CDR2 YENEEA. Trimming cost V 4 bases and J 6 bases, with 14 bases left between them.

This clonotype showed up just a few times. The chain recombines TRBV12-3 or TRBV12-4 with TRBJ2-7; the match to TRBD1 covers 8 bases. The trim removed 6 bases at V and 3 bases at J, leaving 7 bases unmatched. The CDR3 spans 14 residues. In DNA, the CDR3 is TGTGCCAGCAGCCCGTGGGACAGGTACTACGAGCAGTACTTC. It is translated as CASSPWDRYYEQYF.

This clonotype has just a few counts. The chain employs TRBV27 and TRBJ2-2, with D uncertain. The V and J ends lost 6 bases and 1 base respectively, with 12 bases between them. The CDR3 runs 15 residues. Germline V gives CDR1 MNHEY, CDR2 SMNVEV (reference sequence). The CDR3 sequence: CASSLMSGNTGELFF. The CDR3 DNA sequence: TGTGCCAGCAGCTTAATGAGTGGGAACACCGGGGAGCTGTTTTTT.

V and J are TRBV12-3 or TRBV12-4 and TRBJ2-2, with 9 bases aligning to TRBD1. The CDR3 has 15 amino acids. Losses at the gene ends were 5 bases for V and 5 bases for J; bases not matched to a gene: 6. The CDR3 sequence: CASSPGTGRTGELFF. CDR3 DNA: TGTGCCAGCAGTCCCGGGACAGGGCGGACCGGGGAGCTGTTTTTT.

The DNA for the CDR3 is TGTGCCACCAGCAGGGTTCCCGACCGTTTACGGGGGCAGTACGAGCAGTACTTC. This translates into CATSRVPDRLRGQYEQYF. This chain connects TRBV15 to TRBJ2-7; tentatively, D is TRBD1 or TRBD2 (6 bases each). The ends were cut back, 3 bases at V and 4 bases at J, with 25 bases in the middle. CDR1 and CDR2 (germline): LNHNV, YYDKDF (reference sequence). This CDR3 spans 18 amino acids.